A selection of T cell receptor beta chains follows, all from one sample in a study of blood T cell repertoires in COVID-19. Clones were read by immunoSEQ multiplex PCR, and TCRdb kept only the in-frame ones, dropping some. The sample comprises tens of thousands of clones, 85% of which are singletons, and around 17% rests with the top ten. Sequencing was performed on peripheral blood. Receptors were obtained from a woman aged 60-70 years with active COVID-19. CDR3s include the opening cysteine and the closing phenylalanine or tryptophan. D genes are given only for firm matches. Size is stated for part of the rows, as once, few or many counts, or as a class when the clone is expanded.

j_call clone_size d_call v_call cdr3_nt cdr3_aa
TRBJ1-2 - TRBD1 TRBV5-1 TGCGCCAGCAGCTTGGGGACCGGGACAGATGGCTACACCTTC CASSLGTGTDGYTF
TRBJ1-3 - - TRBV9 TGTGCCAGCAGCGTAGCACAGGGAGAAAACACCATATATTTT CASSVAQGENTIYF
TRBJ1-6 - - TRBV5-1 TGCGCCAGCAGCTTGTCAGTTGGCAATTCACCCCTCCACTTT CASSLSVGNSPLHF
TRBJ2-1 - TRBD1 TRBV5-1 TGCGCCAGCAGCGTTAGAGGGGGCAGGGACAATGAGCAGTTCTTC CASSVRGGRDNEQFF
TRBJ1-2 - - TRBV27 TGTGCCAGCAGGCCCTCGGGGTTCGCAGGCTACACCTTC CASRPSGFAGYTF
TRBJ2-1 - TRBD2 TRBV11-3 TGTGCCAGCAGCTTAGCGTCTAGCGGGTACAATGAGCAGTTCTTC CASSLASSGYNEQFF
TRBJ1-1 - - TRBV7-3 TGTGCCAGCAGCTCATCGGGTGGGAACACTGAAGCTTTCTTT CASSSSGGNTEAFF
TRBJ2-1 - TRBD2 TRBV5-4 TGTGCCAGCAGCTTGGGGTCTAGCGGGGGAACCTACAATGAGCAGTTCTTC CASSLGSSGGTYNEQFF
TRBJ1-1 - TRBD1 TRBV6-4 TGTGCCAGCAGTGACTACCGGACAGGGATTAGTACTGAAGCTTTCTTT CASSDYRTGISTEAFF
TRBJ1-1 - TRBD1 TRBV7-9 TGTGCCAGCAGCGTTGACAGGGCCACTGAAGCTTTCTTT CASSVDRATEAFF
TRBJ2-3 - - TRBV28 TGTGCCAGCAGTTTAAGCTCCGCTAGCACAGATACGCAGTATTTT CASSLSSASTDTQYF
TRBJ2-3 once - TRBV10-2 TGCGCCAGCAGTGAGTCGGTCGGGGAGAAGGAGTATTTT CASSESVGEKEYF
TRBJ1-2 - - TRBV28 TGTGCCAGCAGCCTCGACAGGTCTAACTATGGCTACACCTTC CASSLDRSNYGYTF
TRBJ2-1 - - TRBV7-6 TGTGCCAGCAGCTCAAACCCCGGGGGTTGGGGTGAGCAGTTCTTC CASSSNPGGWGEQFF
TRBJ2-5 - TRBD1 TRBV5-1 TGCGCCAGCAGCTTGGTGGGGACAGTCCAAGAGACCCAGTACTTC CASSLVGTVQETQYF
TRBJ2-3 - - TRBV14 TGTGCCAGCAGCCAAGATTTGGTCAGAAGCACAGATACGCAGTATTTT CASSQDLVRSTDTQYF
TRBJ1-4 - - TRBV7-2 TGTGCCAGCAGCTTAAACGGGGGGGTTCCGTTTTTT CASSLNGGVPFF
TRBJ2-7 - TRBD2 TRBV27 TGTGCCAGCAGTCCCCGGGAGGGAGTTTCCTACGAGCAGTACTTC CASSPREGVSYEQYF
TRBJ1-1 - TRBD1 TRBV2 TGTGCCAGCAGTTACAGGGGGAACACTGAAGCTTTCTTT CASSYRGNTEAFF
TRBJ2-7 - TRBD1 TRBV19 TGTGCCAGTAGCGGGGGACAGGGGGCTTCCTACGAGCAGTACTTC CASSGGQGASYEQYF
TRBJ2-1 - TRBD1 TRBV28 TGTGCCAGCAGTTTAAAGTGGACAGGGGGAATTTTGGTCTTC CASSLKWTGGILVF
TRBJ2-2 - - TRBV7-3 TGTGCCAGCAGCTTAGTTGAGACCGGGGAGCTGTTTTTT CASSLVETGELFF
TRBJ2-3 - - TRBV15 TGTGCCACCGGACTGTGGGGCACAGATACGCAGTATTTT CATGLWGTDTQYF
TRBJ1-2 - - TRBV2 TGTGCCAGCAGTGAAACAGGGTTCTATGGCTACACCTTC CASSETGFYGYTF
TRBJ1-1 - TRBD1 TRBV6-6 TGTGCCAGCAGTTACTCGGACAGGCCCTGGGGCACTGAAGCTTTCTTT CASSYSDRPWGTEAFF
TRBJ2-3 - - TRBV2 TGTGCCAGCAGTGGGCAGACAGATACGCAGTATTTT CASSGQTDTQYF
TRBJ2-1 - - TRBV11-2 TGTGCCAGCAGCTCCCCGATGGGAGATGAGCAGTTCTTC CASSSPMGDEQFF
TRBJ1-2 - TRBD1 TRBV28 TGTGCCAGCAGTTTACCCAGGGGGATCTATGGCTACACCTTC CASSLPRGIYGYTF
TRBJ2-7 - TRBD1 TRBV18 TGTGCCAGCAAAGGGACAGGTGATTCCTACGAGCAGTACTTC CASKGTGDSYEQYF
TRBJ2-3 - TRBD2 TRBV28 TGTGCCAGCAGTTTATTGAGCGGGGGGGCCGATACGCAGTATTTT CASSLLSGGADTQYF
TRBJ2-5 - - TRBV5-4 TGTGCCAGCAGAGATTATTGGGTTCGTGGGAGAGAGACCCAGTACTTC CASRDYWVRGRETQYF
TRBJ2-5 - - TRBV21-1 TGTGCCAGCAGCCCTCCCGGGACAGGGGTGGAGACCCAGTACTTC CASSPPGTGVETQYF
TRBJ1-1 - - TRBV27 TGTGCCAGCAGTTTAGCCAGGGGCACTGAAGCTTTCTTT CASSLARGTEAFF
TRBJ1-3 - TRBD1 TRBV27 TGTGCCAGCGGCAGACAGGGGACTGGAAACACCATATATTTT CASGRQGTGNTIYF
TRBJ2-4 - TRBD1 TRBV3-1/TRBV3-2 TGTGCCAGCAGCCTCGGGACAGGGGAAAACATTCAGTACTTC CASSLGTGENIQYF
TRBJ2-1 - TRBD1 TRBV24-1 TGTGCCACCAGTGATTTGAGGTCAGGGGGCGATGAGCAGTTCTTC CATSDLRSGGDEQFF
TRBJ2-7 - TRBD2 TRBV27 TGTGCCAGCAGCTCCCTTATAGCGGGGGGGCTGTACGAGCAGTACTTC CASSSLIAGGLYEQYF
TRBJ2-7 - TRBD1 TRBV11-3 TGTGCCAGCAGCCACAGGGGCCTCTCCTACGAGCAGTACTTC CASSHRGLSYEQYF
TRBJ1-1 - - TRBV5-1 TGCGCCAGCAGCTTGGCCGCGGGGAACACTGAAGCTTTCTTT CASSLAAGNTEAFF
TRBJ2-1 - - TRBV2 TGTGCCAGCAGTGAAGTCAGCGGCCACAATGAGCAGTTCTTC CASSEVSGHNEQFF
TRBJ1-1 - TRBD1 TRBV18 TGTGCCAGCTCACGGCGGACAGGGGGTGACACTGAAGCTTTCTTT CASSRRTGGDTEAFF
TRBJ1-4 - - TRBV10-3 TGTGCCATCAGCAATAATGAAAAACTGTTTTTT CAISNNEKLFF
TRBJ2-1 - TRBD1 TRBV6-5 TGTGCCACCTCGGACAGGGTGGGGGTTGGTGAGCAGTTCTTC CATSDRVGVGEQFF
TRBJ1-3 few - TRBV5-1 TGCGCCAGCAGCCCGGTCCCCTCGGGACTCTCTGGAAACACCATATATTTT CASSPVPSGLSGNTIYF
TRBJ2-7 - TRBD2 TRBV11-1 TGTGCCAGCAGCCCGACTAGCGGGGGTAGCTACGAGCAGTACTTC CASSPTSGGSYEQYF
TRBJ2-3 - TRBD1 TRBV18 TGTGCCAGCTCACCACGCACAGGGGGAACAGATACGCAGTATTTT CASSPRTGGTDTQYF
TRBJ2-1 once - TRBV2 TGTGCCAGCAGTGAATGGGCCGGGAGCGAGTACAATGAGCAGTTCTTC CASSEWAGSEYNEQFF
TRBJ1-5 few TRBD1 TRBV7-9 TGTGCCAGCAGCCCCGCGGGACAGTTCATCCAGCATTTT CASSPAGQFIQHF